The source of this T cell receptor beta chain is a study of T-cell memory formation after mild COVID-19. Findings and caveats of the study: Later expanders leaned CD4+, whereas day 15 to 85 contracting clones were balanced CD4/CD8. CD4+ clones that contracted lay mainly in CM and EM; CD8+ ones lay in EMRA.

TCRdb redid the calling of the 5' RACE reads with MiXCR, one entry per CDR3 protein. The table records around 80,000 distinct CDR3 sequences, 10% to 15% of them present only once. This clonotype came up a few times. No antigen is known for it. This clonotype originated in a man younger than 35 who had mild COVID-19 (a few samples of this study predate the infection). Cell type and time point are not known. The sequencing input was PBMCs or a T cell subset sorted from them (not recorded which).

This chain's CDR3 is CASSQDSLNGNTIYF. CDR3 DNA sequence: TGTGCCAGCAGCCAAGATAGCCTGAATGGAAACACCATATATTTT. The chain links TRBV3-1 to TRBJ1-3; D unclear. V lost 0 bases, J lost 3 bases, and 9 bases lay in between. The CDR3 sequence is 15 residues long. The germline V gene encodes CDR1 LGHDT and CDR2 YNNKEL (reference sequence). Full variable domain (outside the CDR3, taken from reference TRBV3-1 and TRBJ1-3): DTAVSQTPKYLVTQMGNDKSIKCEQNLGHDTMYWYKQDSKKFLKIMFSYNNKELIINETVPNRFSPKSPDKAHLNLHINSLELGDSAVYFCASSQDSLNGNTIYFGEGSWLTVV.